One sample yielded the 17 T cell receptor beta chains listed below, sequenced in a study of blood T cell repertoires in COVID-19. The protocol was immunoSEQ multiplex PCR, while the TCRdb copy is restricted to in-frame clones and leaves out a portion. This repertoire shows 120,000 to 150,000 clones, 84% found once; its top ten account for around 10%. Sequenced: peripheral blood. Source of these receptors: a woman aged 80 or over in a cohort sampled during active or convalescent COVID-19.

The CDR3 DNA sequence: TGTGCCAGCAGTGAATATGCGGAGGATACGCAGTATTTT. Translated: CASSEYAEDTQYF. V usage is TRBV25-1 and J usage is TRBJ2-3; D is unresolved. V lost 0 bases to trimming and J lost 6 bases, with 7 bases between them. CDR3 size: 13 residues. Germline CDR1 is MGHDK and CDR2 is SYGVNS.

The rearrangement joins TRBV6-5 to TRBJ1-1; possible D gene TRBD1, 6 bases. Germline V gene lookup returns CDR1 MNHEY and CDR2 SVGAGI. This CDR3 has 13 residues. V was cut by 7 bases and J by 2 bases, with 11 bases left in between. CDR3 sequence reads: CASTQGINTEAFF. DNA of the CDR3: TGTGCCAGCACGCAGGGGATCAACACTGAAGCTTTCTTT.

Only one count was recorded for this clone. This chain joins TRBV3-1 (or the pseudogene TRBV3-2) and TRBJ1-6, with 9 nucleotides matching TRBD1. This CDR3 has 17 amino acids. Per germline, CDR1 LGHDT and CDR2 YNNKEL (reference sequence). V lost 4 bases to trimming and J lost 3 bases; unmatched junction nucleotides: 7. The DNA of the CDR3 is TGTGCCAGCAGCCGCGGAACAGGGGGCGACTATAATTCACCCCTCCACTTT. Encoded protein: CASSRGTGGDYNSPLHF.

The chain has TRBV7-3 and TRBJ2-3; 10 bases map to TRBD1. With 5 bases clipped from V and 4 bases from J, the junction kept 6 bases outside the gene matches. CDR1 is SGHTA and CDR2 is FQGTGA in the germline V gene. The CDR3 sequence is 15 residues long. This CDR3 is CASSPRTGGADTQYF. The CDR3 coding sequence is TGTGCCAGCAGCCCCCGGACAGGGGGGGCAGATACGCAGTATTTT.

J is TRBJ1-2 and V is TRBV12-3 or TRBV12-4; D is uncertain. The CDR3 is made up of 13 amino acids. Between the trimmed V and J ends, which lost 4 bases and 2 bases, there was a span of 8 bases. The CDR3 region has the DNA TGTGCCAGCAGTTGGAGGGCGAACTATGGCTACACCTTC. Translated: CASSWRANYGYTF.

The chain couples TRBV19 to TRBJ1-3; D unclear. The V gene's germline CDR1 is LNHDA and CDR2 SQIVND (reference sequence). This CDR3 is built from 15 residues. Trimming took off 4 bases at V and 4 bases at J, with 14 bases between the two ends. In DNA form, the CDR3 reads TGTGCCAGTAGTAATTCAGGCCTCTCGGGAAACACCATATATTTT. Translation: CASSNSGLSGNTIYF.

The rearrangement uses TRBV6-6 and TRBJ2-5; D is possibly TRBD2 (5 bases). There are 10 residues in the CDR3. Between the trimmed V and J ends, which lost 9 bases and 9 bases, there was a span of 11 bases. Germline V lookup: CDR1 MNHNY, CDR2 SVGAGI (reference sequence). CDR3 in DNA: TGTGCCAGGGACCCCGGGGCCCAGTACTTC. Amino acid sequence: CARDPGAQYF.

The rearrangement links TRBV7-2 to TRBJ1-4, with TRBD1 identical over 11 bases. The CDR3 contains 17 residues. V lost 5 bases and J lost 6; bases outside the gene matches: 11. CDR1 and CDR2 (germline): SGHTA, FQGNSA. CDR3 in DNA: TGTGCCAGCAGCCCATACGGGACAGGGGGAATGGATGAAAAACTGTTTTTT. Its translation is CASSPYGTGGMDEKLFF.

V gene TRBV28 combines with J gene TRBJ1-5; D is undetermined. The CDR3 is made up of 12 amino acids. Per germline, CDR1 MDHEN and CDR2 SYDVKM. V lost 6 bases and J lost 5, with 8 bases in between. The DNA of the CDR3 is TGTGCCAGCAGGGAGGTGGATCAGCCCCAGCATTTT. Its translation is CASREVDQPQHF.

In this sample, this clone turned up once. The chain links TRBV3-1 (or the pseudogene TRBV3-2) to TRBJ2-1, with D tentatively TRBD1 (6 bases). There are 15 residues in the CDR3. Germline CDR1 LGHDT, CDR2 YNNKEL (reference sequence). V was shortened by 3 bases and J by 3 bases, with 12 bases between the two germline ends. The CDR3: CASSHYRDNYNEQFF. The CDR3, as DNA: TGTGCCAGCAGCCATTACCGGGACAACTACAATGAGCAGTTCTTC.

The V and J genes are TRBV28 and TRBJ2-1; 8 bases line up with TRBD2. Losses at the gene ends were 10 bases for V and 2 bases for J; bases not matched to a gene: 7. Germline loops: CDR1 MDHEN, CDR2 SYDVKM. CDR3 length: 14 amino acids. CDR3 nucleotide sequence: TGTGCCACCCTAAGCGGGGGTCCCTACAATGAGCAGTTCTTC. This gives the protein CATLSGGPYNEQFF.

By frequency in the sample, this clone is medium-sized. The V and J genes are TRBV24-1 and TRBJ2-5, with 7 bases aligning to TRBD1. The CDR3 sequence is 16 residues long. Germline V gives CDR1 KGHDR, CDR2 SFDVKD. Trimming at V came to 3 bases and at J to 10 bases, leaving 16 bases not matched to a gene. DNA of the CDR3: TGTGCCACCAGTGATCCCCTAAAGGGGGCGCAGGGTGGCCAGTACTTC. As protein: CATSDPLKGAQGGQYF.

The rearrangement uses TRBV9 and TRBJ1-1; 8 nucleotides match TRBD1. This CDR3 is built from 21 residues. Germline CDR1 reads SGDLS; CDR2 reads YYNGEE. V lost 4 bases to trimming and J lost 3 bases; unmatched junction nucleotides: 26. The CDR3 here is CASSLGGPDRVEHGRDTEAFF. As DNA, the CDR3 is TGTGCCAGCAGCCTAGGTGGCCCGGACAGGGTAGAACACGGCCGGGACACTGAAGCTTTCTTT.

The chain combines TRBV9 with TRBJ1-1; 8 bases match TRBD1. Trimming at V came to 3 bases and at J to 10 bases, leaving 14 bases not matched to a gene. Germline V gene lookup returns CDR1 SGDLS and CDR2 YYNGEE. CDR3 size: 15 residues. The CDR3 DNA is TGTGCCAGCAGCGATGGGACAGGCAGACACGTGAGAGCTTTCTTT. Translating gives CASSDGTGRHVRAFF.

This chain joins TRBV5-1 and TRBJ2-5, with 7 bases identical to TRBD1. This CDR3 comprises 15 residues. The V gene end was trimmed by 3 bases and the J gene end by 3 bases; junction bases not matched to a gene: 8. Germline V CDR1 and CDR2: SGHRS, YFSETQ. The CDR3 loop reads CASSSGQVSEETQYF. The CDR3 DNA reads TGCGCCAGCAGCTCCGGACAGGTCTCTGAAGAGACCCAGTACTTC.

V gene TRBV30 combines with J gene TRBJ1-4; D perhaps matches TRBD1 (6 bases). The CDR3 runs to 13 residues. The V gene's germline CDR1 is GTSNPN and CDR2 SVGIG (reference sequence). The V end lost 5 bases, the J end lost 1 base, and 8 bases lay between the germline ends. The CDR3 bases are TGTGCCTGGTCCAGGGGAACTAATGAAAAACTGTTTTTT. Its protein product is CAWSRGTNEKLFF. Full variable domain (outside the CDR3, taken from reference TRBV30 and TRBJ1-4): SQTIHQWPATLVQPVGSPLSLECTVEGTSNPNLYWYRQAAGRGLQLLFYSVGIGQISSEVPQNLSASRPQDRQFILSSKKLLLSDSGFYLCAWSRGTNEKLFFGSGTQLSVL.

V is TRBV28 and J is TRBJ1-6; a weak D match, TRBD1 (5 bases). This CDR3 region has 14 residues. V was pared by 5 bases and J by 7 bases, with 12 bases between. Looked up from germline, CDR1 is MDHEN and CDR2 is SYDVKM. CDR3 sequence reads: CASSARPGNSPLHF. Here the CDR3 DNA reads TGTGCCAGCAGTGCCAGACCAGGGAATTCACCCCTCCACTTT.